This TCR beta chain was retrieved from a study of T cells in Graves' hyperthyroidism and ophthalmopathy. Study results and limitations: Ophthalmopathy was model-predicted a median around 6.1 months pre-onset.

Clinical symptoms, serum thyroxine, TRAb, thyroid ultrasound and orbital computed tomography informed diagnoses. The PBMCs had their origin in around 9.1 ml of fresh peripheral blood. RNA transcripts yielded amplified TCR beta CDR3 regions. TCR CDR3 underwent first-round RT-PCR with the HTBI primer set. TCRdb itself ran the multiplex PCR reads through MiXCR, one entry per CDR3 protein. The profile shows around 620,000 distinct CDR3 sequences, over 12% of them singletons. The table lists this clonotype with many counts. Its antigen is still unknown. The germline V gene encodes CDR1 SGHRS and CDR2 YFSETQ. The CDR3 totals 13 residues. V shed 4 bases and J shed 3 bases, with 10 bases lying between them.

The V call is TRBV5-1, the J call TRBJ2-5, with D possibly matching TRBD2 (6 bases). Sequencing input: blood. The clonotype originates from a woman aged 18-30 years with Graves' ophthalmopathy. CDR3 bases: TGCGCCAGCAGCCGGGACTCCGAAGAGACCCAGTACTTC. Protein: CASSRDSEETQYF.